This T cell receptor (beta chain) was identified in a study of cytomegalovirus exposure and HLA in healthy donors. Researchers ran the PCR with 60 Vbeta and 13 Jbeta primers. Data came from immunoSEQ multiplex PCR; TCRdb stores just in-frame clones and leaves some out. The sample has under 200,000 clones; roughly four fifths are singletons. This TCR was recovered from a man aged 35 to 55 in good health and CMV-seropositive. The sequenced sample consisted of PBMCs.

This CDR3 reads CASSLAFTEAFF. The CDR3 DNA is TGTGCCAGCAGCTTGGCTTTCACTGAAGCTTTCTTT. This chain joins TRBV7-9 and TRBJ1-1; D is uncertain. Germline CDR1 SEHNR, CDR2 FQNEAQ (reference sequence). The CDR3 runs to 12 residues. The V gene lost 3 bases and the J gene lost 4 bases, with 6 bases spanning the gap.